Presented here are 26 T cell receptor beta chains from one specimen sequenced in a study of beta chain features in type 1 diabetes. Whole-study findings and limits: Shorter TCRB CDR3s, moderately but significantly so, marked every one of the four CD4+ subsets in Type 1 diabetes patients.

Of the isolated RNA, all was reverse transcribed, and so the sequenced material was expressed TCRB transcripts. Some clones are missing from TCRdb's copy, which holds only in-frame ones; the method was immunoSEQ multiplex PCR. The table shows almost 350,000 clones, with roughly 9% occurring only once. No antigen has been assigned to these receptors. Sequencing was carried out using central memory CD4+ T cells from blood. All receptors derive from a man aged 25 to 45 with type 1 diabetes.

This clone was counted between two and nine times. Different DNA sequences within this sample yield the same CDR3. This chain links TRBV7-2 with TRBJ2-3; possible D gene TRBD2, 5 bases. Trimming cost V 2 bases and J 4 bases, with 10 bases left between them. This CDR3 is built from 14 residues. CDR1 and CDR2 (germline): SGHTA, FQGNSA. The CDR3 sequence is CASSLSEAADTQYF. CDR3 sequence (DNA): TGTGCCAGCAGCTTATCGGAGGCAGCAGATACGCAGTATTTT.

This chain links TRBV30 with TRBJ2-7, with D perhaps matching TRBD1 (6 bases). Germline V gene sequence: CDR1 GTSNPN, CDR2 SVGIG (reference sequence). The CDR3 contains 14 residues. V gave up 0 bases and J gave up 8 bases, with 17 bases separating them. This chain's CDR3 is CAWSVLGTPIQQYF. The CDR3 coding sequence is TGTGCCTGGAGTGTACTAGGGACACCGATCCAGCAGTACTTC.

In its sample, this clone was seen a few times. This sequence joins TRBV18 and TRBJ2-3; TRBD2 matches 8 bases. Germline trimming cut 2 bases from V and 5 bases from J; bases unmatched to any gene: 12. Germline CDR1 KGHSH, CDR2 LQKENI. CDR3 length: 17 residues. The CDR3, as DNA: TGTGCCAGCTCACCAAGGGAAACCGGGGGGGCCGGAGATACGCAGTATTTT. Amino acids: CASSPRETGGAGDTQYF.

This clone was picked up a small number of times. The chain carries TRBV29-1 and TRBJ2-5, with 8 positions matching TRBD1. Germline V CDR1 and CDR2: SQVTM, ANQGSEA. The CDR3 loop spans 13 amino acids. After removal of 3 bases from V and 6 bases from J, the junction contained 6 bases not matched to a gene. CDR3 nucleotides: TGCAGCGTTGATTTAGGACAGGGACAGACCCAGTACTTC. Translated: CSVDLGQGQTQYF.

This clone was counted between two and nine times. The chain employs TRBV7-2 and TRBJ2-1; D possibly corresponds to TRBD1 (6 bases). Germline CDR1 reads SGHTA; CDR2 reads FQGNSA. V lost 2 bases and J 8 bases, leaving 10 bases between the germline ends. This CDR3 has 13 residues. The CDR3 loop reads CASSLFGGDEQFF. CDR3 bases: TGTGCCAGCAGCTTATTTGGGGGCGATGAGCAGTTCTTC.

This clone was counted a few times. The chain recombines TRBV27 with TRBJ2-6, with TRBD1 as a possible D gene (6 bases). This CDR3 spans 15 amino acids. Germline V CDR1 and CDR2: MNHEY, SMNVEV (reference sequence). Trimming stripped 6 bases from V and 4 bases from J, with 13 bases between. CDR3 sequence reads: CASSNTGLGANVLTF. Here the CDR3 DNA reads TGTGCCAGCAGCAATACAGGGTTAGGGGCCAACGTCCTGACTTTC. Variable domain in full (rest from reference TRBV27 and TRBJ2-6): EAQVTQNPRYLITVTGKKLTVTCSQNMNHEYMSWYRQDPGLGLRQIYYSMNVEVTDKGDVPEGYKVSRKEKRNFPLILESPSPNQTSLYFCASSNTGLGANVLTFGAGSRLTVL.

This clone was picked up many times. This chain joins TRBV2 and TRBJ1-2, with 7 bases lining up with TRBD1. V was pared by 5 bases and J by 9 bases, with 6 bases of the junction left unmatched. The CDR3 extends over 12 amino acids. CDR1 and CDR2 (germline): SNHLY, FYNNEI. The CDR3 is CASSRQGISYTF. CDR3 sequence (DNA): TGTGCCAGCAGTCGACAGGGTATTAGCTACACCTTC.

The chain combines TRBV6-1 with TRBJ2-7; TRBD1 aligns across 9 bases. The CDR3 is 14 residues long. After removal of 4 bases from V and 7 bases from J, the junction contained 8 bases not matched to a gene. CDR1 is MNHNS, CDR2 SASEGT, per germline. CDR3 sequence reads: CASSAGGQGYEQYF. The CDR3 coding sequence is TGTGCCAGCAGTGCAGGCGGACAGGGGTATGAGCAGTACTTC.

The CDR3 DNA reads as TGTGCCAGCAGCCATCCCGGGGCTTACTACGAGCAGTACTTC. This translates into CASSHPGAYYEQYF. This chain connects TRBV11-2 to TRBJ2-7; D may match TRBD1 or TRBD2 (5 bases each). CDR1 SGHAT and CDR2 FQNNGV come from the germline V gene. The CDR3 runs to 14 residues. The V end lost 5 bases, the J end lost 3 bases, and 14 bases lay between the germline ends. Complete variable domain (other parts from reference TRBV11-2 and TRBJ2-7): EAGVAQSPRYKIIEKRQSVAFWCNPISGHATLYWYQQILGQGPKLLIQFQNNGVVDDSQLPKDRFSAERLKGVDSTLKIQPAKLEDSAVYLCASSHPGAYYEQYFGPGTRLTVT.

This clone was detected many times. CDR3 in amino acids: CASSARGGEINEQFF. CDR3 bases: TGCGCCAGCAGCGCCAGAGGCGGGGAGATAAATGAGCAGTTCTTC. V and J are TRBV5-1 and TRBJ2-1; D perhaps matches TRBD2 (6 bases). CDR3 length equals 15 residues. V was cut by 4 bases and J by 7 bases, with 18 bases left in between. Germline CDR1 reads SGHRS; CDR2 reads YFSETQ.

This chain uses TRBV15 with TRBJ2-5; TRBD1 matches 9 bases. The CDR3 spans 15 residues. V shed 5 bases and J 4 bases; nucleotides not matched to a gene: 8. Germline loops: CDR1 LNHNV, CDR2 YYDKDF (reference sequence). The CDR3 protein is CATSVNRGPGETQYF. The DNA of the CDR3 is TGTGCCACCAGCGTAAACAGGGGGCCGGGAGAGACCCAGTACTTC.

This clone was seen ten or more times. The chain joins TRBV28 to TRBJ2-6, with D perhaps TRBD1 (6 bases). Germline-derived CDR1 and CDR2 are MDHEN and SYDVKM. Trimming removed 6 bases at V and 1 base at J, with 13 bases between. This CDR3 contains 16 residues. The CDR3 DNA reads as TGTGCCAGCAGCGAACAGGGTACATCTGGGGCCAACGTCCTGACTTTC. Residues: CASSEQGTSGANVLTF.

The chain links TRBV6-1 to TRBJ2-1; no clear D. Germline V lookup: CDR1 MNHNS, CDR2 SASEGT. V was clipped by 3 bases and J by 1 base, with 16 bases between them. The CDR3 is 17 residues long. CDR3 sequence reads: CASSEYGVSASYNEQFF. The CDR3 DNA follows: TGTGCCAGCAGTGAGTATGGCGTCTCCGCTTCCTACAATGAGCAGTTCTTC.

This clone was observed a few times. The chain combines TRBV7-2 with TRBJ2-3, with D perhaps matching TRBD2 (5 bases). The ends were cut back, 4 bases at V and 6 bases at J, with 11 bases in the middle. CDR1 and CDR2 from the germline V gene are SGHTA and FQGNSA. The CDR3 runs 13 residues. The DNA of the CDR3 is TGTGCCAGCAGCTCGGGTCCGGGGGATACGCAGTATTTT. Residues: CASSSGPGDTQYF.

The J gene is TRBJ2-1, the V gene TRBV4-3; 8 positions agree with TRBD2. The CDR3 contains 14 residues. Germline-derived CDR1 and CDR2 are LGHNA and YSLEER. V shed 4 bases and J 3 bases; nucleotides not matched to a gene: 2. The CDR3 DNA is TGCGCCAGCAGCCGGGGACTAGGCTACAATGAGCAGTTCTTC. It is translated as CASSRGLGYNEQFF.

In this sample, this clone turned up a few times. The V gene is TRBV7-7, the J gene TRBJ2-3, with 10 bases matching TRBD2. After removal of 5 bases from V and 9 bases from J, the junction contained 8 bases not matched to a gene. The CDR3 runs 14 residues. The germline V gene has CDR1 SSHAT and CDR2 FNYEAQ (reference sequence). The DNA of the CDR3 is TGTGCCAGCAGCCCGACTAGCGGGTCCCTCACGCAGTATTTT. It is translated as CASSPTSGSLTQYF. Filled out from reference TRBV7-7 and TRBJ2-3, the complete variable domain reads GAGVSQSPRYKVTKRGQDVTLRCDPISSHATLYWYQQALGQGPEFLTYFNYEAQPDKSGLPSDRFSAERPEGSISTLTIQRTEQRDSAMYRCASSPTSGSLTQYFGPGTRLTVL.

The genes are TRBV18 and TRBJ1-1, with D hard to call. Germline CDR1 is KGHSH and CDR2 is LQKENI. Trimming took 0 bases from V and 5 from J, leaving 10 bases between them. This CDR3 contains 14 residues. CDR3 in DNA: TGTGCCAGCTCACCACCCGCAAGGAGGACTGAAGCTTTCTTT. Translation gives CASSPPARRTEAFF.

This clone was detected only a few times. The CDR3: CASSTDGVPGNTIYF. The CDR3 DNA is TGCGCCAGCAGCACGGACGGGGTTCCTGGAAACACCATATATTTT. The chain employs TRBV5-1 and TRBJ1-3, with D unclear. CDR3 length: 15 amino acids. V was clipped by 4 bases and J by 2 bases, with 13 bases between them. Looked up from germline, CDR1 is SGHRS and CDR2 is YFSETQ.

This clone is a singleton in its sample. This chain connects TRBV7-2 to TRBJ2-7; 9 positions agree with TRBD2. CDR3 length: 15 residues. From germline, CDR1 is SGHTA and CDR2 FQGNSA. The trim removed 5 bases at V and 2 bases at J, leaving 7 bases unmatched. In DNA, the CDR3 is TGTGCCAGCAGCCCCGGGCTAGCGGGGACCTACGAGCAGTACTTC. Translation gives CASSPGLAGTYEQYF.

V usage is TRBV7-6 and J usage is TRBJ1-1; 8 bases are shared with TRBD1. Looked up from germline, CDR1 is SGHVS and CDR2 is FNYEAQ. Trimming at V came to 5 bases and at J to 6 bases, leaving 11 bases not matched to a gene. CDR3 length: 15 residues. DNA of the CDR3: TGTGCCAGCAGCCCAGCCCCGGACAGGGTCGCTGAAGCTTTCTTT. Translating it yields CASSPAPDRVAEAFF.

This clone was detected many times. The rearrangement joins TRBV2 to TRBJ2-6; D possibly corresponds to TRBD1 (6 bases). V was shortened by 3 bases and J by 13 bases, with 10 bases between the two germline ends. Germline CDR1 and CDR2: SNHLY and FYNNEI. There are 12 residues in the CDR3. CDR3 loop: CASSDRGRVLTF. CDR3 nucleotide sequence: TGTGCCAGCAGTGACAGGGGACGAGTCCTGACTTTC.

A few counts support this clone. The chain combines TRBV7-9 with TRBJ2-5; unclear D gene. CDR3 length: 12 amino acids. The V end was cut by 5 bases, the J end by 4 bases, with 8 bases between. The germline CDR1 and CDR2 sequences are SEHNR and FQNEAQ (reference sequence). CDR3 amino acids: CASSPRRETQYF. In nucleotides, the CDR3 is TGTGCCAGCAGCCCGAGGCGAGAGACCCAGTACTTC.

This clone was seen a handful of times. This chain links TRBV29-1 with TRBJ2-5; the D gene is possibly TRBD2 (7 bases). Trimming removed 7 bases from V and 1 base from J, with 16 bases in between. Germline CDR1 is SQVTM and CDR2 is ANQGSEA. The CDR3 sequence is 14 residues long. The CDR3 region has the DNA TGCAGCGCGAAGAGGGGGGGCGGCCAAGAGACCCAGTACTTC. This codes for CSAKRGGGQETQYF.

The chain recombines TRBV19 with TRBJ2-7; 7 bases align to TRBD1. Germline V gene sequence: CDR1 LNHDA, CDR2 SQIVND (reference sequence). The CDR3 covers 15 residues. The trim removed 5 bases at V and 3 bases at J, leaving 10 bases unmatched. CDR3 protein: CASSPSVGQVYEQYF. The CDR3 DNA follows: TGTGCCAGTAGTCCTTCCGTAGGACAGGTCTACGAGCAGTACTTC.

This clone has more than one count but fewer than ten. The chain uses TRBV5-1 and TRBJ1-2, with TRBD1 matching 8 bases. This CDR3 contains 15 residues. Germline CDR1 reads SGHRS; CDR2 reads YFSETQ. V lost 0 bases, J lost 6 bases, and 7 bases stayed unmatched. The CDR3 DNA follows: TGCGCCAGCAGCTTGGTAGCGACAGGGGTAGATGGCTACACCTTC. Residues: CASSLVATGVDGYTF.

This clone has only a few counts. The J gene is TRBJ1-2, the V gene TRBV6-5; 7 nucleotides line up with TRBD1. CDR3 length equals 14 residues. Trimming removed 7 bases from V and 2 bases from J; junction bases left unmatched: 7. Looked up from germline, CDR1 is MNHEY and CDR2 is SVGAGI. The DNA of the CDR3 is TGTGCCAGCAATATGGACAGGTTCAACTATGGCTACACCTTC. This codes for CASNMDRFNYGYTF.